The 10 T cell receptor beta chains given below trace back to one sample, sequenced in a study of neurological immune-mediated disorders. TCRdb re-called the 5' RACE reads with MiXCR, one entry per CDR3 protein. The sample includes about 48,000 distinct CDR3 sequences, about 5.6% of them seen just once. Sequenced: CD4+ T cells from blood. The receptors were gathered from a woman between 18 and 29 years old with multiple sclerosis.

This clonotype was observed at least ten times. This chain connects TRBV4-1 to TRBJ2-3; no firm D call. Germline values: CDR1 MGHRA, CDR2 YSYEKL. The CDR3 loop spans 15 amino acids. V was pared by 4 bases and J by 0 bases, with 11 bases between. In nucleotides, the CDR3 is TGCGCCAGCAGCCTGGGATATAGCAGCACAGATACGCAGTATTTT. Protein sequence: CASSLGYSSTDTQYF.

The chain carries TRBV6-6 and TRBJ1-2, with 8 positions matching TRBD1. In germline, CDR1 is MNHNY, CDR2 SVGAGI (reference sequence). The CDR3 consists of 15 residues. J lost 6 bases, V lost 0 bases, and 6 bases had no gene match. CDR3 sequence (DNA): TGTGCCAGCAGTTACTCAGACAGGGGCAGTGATGGCTACACCTTC. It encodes CASSYSDRGSDGYTF.

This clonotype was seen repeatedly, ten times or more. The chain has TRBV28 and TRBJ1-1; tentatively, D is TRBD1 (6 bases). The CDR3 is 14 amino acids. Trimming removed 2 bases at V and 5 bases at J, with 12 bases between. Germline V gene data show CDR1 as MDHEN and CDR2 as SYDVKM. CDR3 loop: CASSLQGIWTEAFF. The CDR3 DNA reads TGTGCCAGCAGTTTACAGGGGATTTGGACTGAAGCTTTCTTT.

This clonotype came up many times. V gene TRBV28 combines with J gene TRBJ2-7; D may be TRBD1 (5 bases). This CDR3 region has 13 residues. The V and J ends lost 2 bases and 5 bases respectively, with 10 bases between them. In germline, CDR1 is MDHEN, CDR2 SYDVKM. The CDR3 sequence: CASSLQGRHEQYF. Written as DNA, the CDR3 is TGTGCCAGCAGTTTACAGGGTCGCCACGAGCAGTACTTC.

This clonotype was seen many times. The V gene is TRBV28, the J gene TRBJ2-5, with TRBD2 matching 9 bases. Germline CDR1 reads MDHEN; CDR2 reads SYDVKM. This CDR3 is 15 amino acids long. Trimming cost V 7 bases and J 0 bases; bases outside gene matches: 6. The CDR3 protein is CASTGLAGNQETQYF. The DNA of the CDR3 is TGTGCCAGCACGGGCCTAGCGGGGAACCAAGAGACCCAGTACTTC.

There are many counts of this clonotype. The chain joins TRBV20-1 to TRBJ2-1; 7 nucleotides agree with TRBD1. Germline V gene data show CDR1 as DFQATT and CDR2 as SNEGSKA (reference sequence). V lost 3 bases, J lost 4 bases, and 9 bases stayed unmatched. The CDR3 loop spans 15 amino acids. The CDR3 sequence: CSASLARGFYNEQFF. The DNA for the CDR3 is TGCAGTGCTAGCTTGGCCAGGGGGTTTTACAATGAGCAGTTCTTC.

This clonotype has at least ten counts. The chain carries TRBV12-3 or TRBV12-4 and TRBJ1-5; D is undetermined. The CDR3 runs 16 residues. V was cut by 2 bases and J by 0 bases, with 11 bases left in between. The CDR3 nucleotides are TGTGCCAGCAGTTTAATAGGATCGTATAGCAATCAGCCCCAGCATTTT. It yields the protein CASSLIGSYSNQPQHF.

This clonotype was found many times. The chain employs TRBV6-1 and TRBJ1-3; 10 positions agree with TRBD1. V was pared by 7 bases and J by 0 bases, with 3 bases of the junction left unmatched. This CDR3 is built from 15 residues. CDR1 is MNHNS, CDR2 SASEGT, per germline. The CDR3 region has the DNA TGTGCCAGCACGGGACAGGGGAACTCTGGAAACACCATATATTTT. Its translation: CASTGQGNSGNTIYF.

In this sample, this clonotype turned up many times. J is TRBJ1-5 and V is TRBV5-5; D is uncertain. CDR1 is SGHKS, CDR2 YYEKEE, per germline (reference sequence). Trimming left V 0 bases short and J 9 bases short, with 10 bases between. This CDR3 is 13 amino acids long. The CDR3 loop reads CASSLDRDRPQHF. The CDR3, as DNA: TGTGCCAGCAGCTTGGACCGAGACCGGCCCCAGCATTTT.

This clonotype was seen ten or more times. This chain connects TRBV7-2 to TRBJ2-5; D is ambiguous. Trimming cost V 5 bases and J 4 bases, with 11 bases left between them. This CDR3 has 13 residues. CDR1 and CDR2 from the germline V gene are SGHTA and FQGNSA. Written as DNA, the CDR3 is TGTGCCAGCAGCCCCCGGCCGGGAGAGACCCAGTACTTC. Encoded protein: CASSPRPGETQYF.